One sample yielded the 4 T cell receptor beta chains listed below, sequenced in a study of response to subunit inactivated influenza vaccine. MiXCR, run by TCRdb on the RT-PCR reads, gives a single entry per CDR3 protein. This repertoire shows hundreds of thousands of distinct CDR3 sequences, around a sixth found once; its top ten account for about 11%. The sample here was PBMCs from blood, taken more than 4 days after vaccination. These receptors came from a man aged 50 to 59 who received an inactivated influenza vaccine.

This clonotype was recorded a few times. The chain carries TRBV12-3 or TRBV12-4 and TRBJ2-1, with D possibly being TRBD1 (5 bases). This CDR3 comprises 13 residues. The V gene lost 8 bases and the J gene lost 7 bases, with 15 bases spanning the gap. The CDR3 region is CASSAGSANEQFF. DNA for the CDR3: TGTGCCAGCTCAGCAGGGTCGGCGAATGAGCAGTTCTTC.

This clonotype was observed a handful of times. The gene calls are TRBV15 and TRBJ2-1; D is uncertain. CDR1 and CDR2 from the germline V gene are LNHNV and YYDKDF (reference sequence). The V end was cut by 3 bases, the J end by 5 bases, with 5 bases between. The CDR3 extends over 12 amino acids. The chain's CDR3 is CATSRVDNEQFF. Here the CDR3 DNA reads TGTGCCACCAGCAGGGTAGACAATGAGCAGTTCTTC.

This chain links TRBV20-1 with TRBJ2-1, with 14 bases lining up with TRBD2. Germline V CDR1 and CDR2: DFQATT, SNEGSKA (reference sequence). The V gene end was trimmed by 5 bases and the J gene end by 7 bases; junction bases not matched to a gene: 10. This CDR3 contains 16 residues. CDR3 nucleotide sequence: TGCAGTGCTGCCCCGGGACTAGCGGGGGTCCGGAATGAGCAGTTCTTC. Translation gives CSAAPGLAGVRNEQFF.

This clonotype was detected only a few times. The V and J genes are TRBV5-1 and TRBJ2-7; the match to TRBD2 covers 13 bases. The germline CDR1 and CDR2 sequences are SGHRS and YFSETQ. V shed 5 bases and J 0 bases; nucleotides not matched to a gene: 5. The CDR3 loop spans 16 amino acids. The CDR3 sequence: CASRVTSGGISYEQYF. CDR3 bases: TGCGCCAGCAGGGTGACTAGCGGGGGGATCTCCTACGAGCAGTACTTC.